The 14 T cell receptor beta chains below all came from one sample that was sequenced in a study of PD-1 blockade in classical Hodgkin lymphoma. Repertoires were generated with immunoSEQ multiplex PCR, while TCRdb's copy carries only in-frame clones and drops some. The repertoire includes tens of thousands of clones, roughly 91% of them detected once, and around 8.5% sits in the top ten. Patients all relapsed after autologous stem cell transplantation, and there was variation in brentuximab vedotin exposure. This specimen consisted of peripheral blood mononuclear cells (PBMCs), obtained at baseline. The receptors stem from a human donor with classical Hodgkin lymphoma.

The chain links TRBV7-9 to TRBJ2-7; D gene uncertain. CDR3 length equals 14 residues. The V gene's germline CDR1 is SEHNR and CDR2 FQNEAQ (reference sequence). With 2 bases removed from V and 3 bases from J, the gap between germline ends came to 11 bases. CDR3 amino acids: CASSLSPTHYEQYF. The CDR3 nucleotides read TGTGCCAGCAGCTTATCCCCGACGCACTACGAGCAGTACTTC. The full variable domain, its missing parts supplied by reference TRBV7-9 and TRBJ2-7, is DTGVSQNPRHKITKRGQNVTFRCDPISEHNRLYWYRQTLGQGPEFLTYFQNEAQLEKSRLLSDRFSAERPKGSFSTLEIQRTEQGDSAMYLCASSLSPTHYEQYFGPGTRLTVT.

The chain's CDR3 is CASSQDGGRINEKLFF. The CDR3 DNA follows: TGCGCCAGCAGCCAAGATGGAGGGAGGATTAATGAAAAACTGTTTTTT. The chain recombines TRBV4-1 with TRBJ1-4, with D hard to call. V lost 0 bases and J lost 4, with 12 bases in between. The CDR3 runs to 16 residues. The germline V gene has CDR1 MGHRA and CDR2 YSYEKL.

This chain links TRBV7-2 with TRBJ1-1; D is unresolved. CDR3 length equals 12 residues. Trimming took 3 bases from V and 12 from J, leaving 14 bases between them. CDR1 is SGHTA, CDR2 FQGNSA, per germline. The CDR3 loop reads CASSLDGLGTFF. DNA of the CDR3: TGTGCCAGCAGCTTGGACGGATTGGGGACTTTCTTT. The full variable domain, completed using reference TRBV7-2 and TRBJ1-1, is GAGVSQSPSNKVTEKGKDVELRCDPISGHTALYWYRQSLGQGLEFLIYFQGNSAPDKSGLPSDRFSAERTGGSVSTLTIQRTQQEDSAVYLCASSLDGLGTFFGQGTRLTVV.

This chain connects TRBV28 to TRBJ2-7; unclear D gene. Germline V gene lookup returns CDR1 MDHEN and CDR2 SYDVKM. This CDR3 is built from 14 residues. The V end lost 3 bases, the J end lost 4 bases, and 13 bases lay between the germline ends. The CDR3 region is CASSLVPAVYEQYF. CDR3 in DNA: TGTGCCAGCAGTTTGGTCCCAGCAGTATACGAGCAGTACTTC.

The chain employs TRBV19 and TRBJ1-1; maybe TRBD1 (6 bases). This CDR3 contains 13 residues. V dropped 10 bases and J dropped 0 bases, with 12 bases sitting between them. Germline CDR1 LNHDA, CDR2 SQIVND (reference sequence). As DNA, the CDR3 is TGTGCCACCACAAAGGGGGTGAACACTGAAGCTTTCTTT. This gives the protein CATTKGVNTEAFF.

This chain joins TRBV6-1 and TRBJ1-5, with a weak D call TRBD1 (5 bases). Germline CDR1 MNHNS, CDR2 SASEGT. CDR3 length equals 15 residues. Between the trimmed V and J ends, which lost 3 bases and 0 bases, there was a span of 9 bases. CDR3 region: CASSETAYSNQPQHF. In DNA form, the CDR3 reads TGTGCCAGCAGTGAGACAGCCTATAGCAATCAGCCCCAGCATTTT.

This chain joins TRBV4-2 and TRBJ2-2, with D possibly TRBD2 on 5 matching bases. CDR1 is LGHNA and CDR2 is YNFKEQ in the germline V gene. The CDR3 runs 15 residues. The V gene lost 2 bases and the J gene lost 6 bases, with 13 bases spanning the gap. CDR3 residues: CASSQLAGPAGELFF. The CDR3 nucleotides read TGTGCCAGCAGCCAATTGGCGGGCCCTGCCGGGGAGCTGTTTTTT.

This sequence joins TRBV30 and TRBJ1-1; 9 bases are a match to TRBD1. Germline CDR1 and CDR2: GTSNPN and SVGIG (reference sequence). The length of the CDR3 is 15 residues. The V segment lost 1 base and the J segment 2 bases; nucleotides outside the gene matches: 5. The CDR3: CAWSGGDRANTEAFF. DNA for the CDR3: TGTGCCTGGAGTGGGGGGGACAGGGCTAACACTGAAGCTTTCTTT.

A single count supports this clone. As the CDR3 is not closed by the conserved phenylalanine or tryptophan, this likely results from a read error. It is unclear where the CDR3 begins or ends on the DNA, so no DNA is shown, and the CDR3 is as TCRdb lists it. The V and J genes are TRBV6-5 and TRBJ1-1. The CDR3 comprises 15 residues, both ends counted. Germline values: CDR1 MNHEY, CDR2 SVGAGI. Here the CDR3 reads CASSYPPEWGADLIL.

J is TRBJ1-5 and V is TRBV6-1, with unresolved D. Germline V CDR1 and CDR2: MNHNS, SASEGT. Trimming took off 4 bases at V and 1 base at J, with 11 bases between the two ends. The CDR3 sequence is 15 residues long. DNA for the CDR3: TGTGCCAGCAGTGCAATTCGGGTAAGCAATCAGCCCCAGCATTTT. It specifies CASSAIRVSNQPQHF.

The chain carries TRBV27 and TRBJ2-5, with a possible D match to TRBD2 (5 bases). In germline, CDR1 is MNHEY, CDR2 SMNVEV (reference sequence). V was cut by 2 bases and J by 4 bases, with 11 bases left in between. The CDR3 spans 14 residues. CDR3 sequence (DNA): TGTGCCAGCAGTTTAAATCGAGGGATAGAGACCCAGTACTTC. Protein sequence: CASSLNRGIETQYF.

The chain uses TRBV4-2 and TRBJ2-3; D might be TRBD2 (6 bases). Germline V gene data show CDR1 as LGHNA and CDR2 as YNFKEQ. The CDR3 totals 17 residues. Trimming left V 1 base short and J 2 bases short, with 16 bases between. The CDR3 spells CASSQGRPGEITDTQYF. Written as DNA, the CDR3 is TGTGCCAGCAGCCAAGGTCGCCCGGGGGAGATCACAGATACGCAGTATTTT.

This sequence joins TRBV15 and TRBJ1-3; the D gene is possibly TRBD1 (5 bases). The V end was cut by 0 bases, the J end by 8 bases, with 20 bases between. CDR1 is LNHNV, CDR2 YYDKDF, per germline (reference sequence). The CDR3 has 17 residues. The DNA of the CDR3 is TGTGCCACCAGCAGAGATCGGGCGCAGGGCGAGGGTCACACCATATATTTT. Encoded protein: CATSRDRAQGEGHTIYF.

The rearrangement joins TRBV4-2 to TRBJ2-5; D remains ambiguous. Germline loops: CDR1 LGHNA, CDR2 YNFKEQ. V was shortened by 6 bases and J by 4 bases, with 9 bases between the two germline ends. The length of the CDR3 is 12 residues. The CDR3 sequence is CASSQNRETQYF. CDR3 in DNA: TGTGCCAGCAGTCAGAATCGAGAGACCCAGTACTTC.